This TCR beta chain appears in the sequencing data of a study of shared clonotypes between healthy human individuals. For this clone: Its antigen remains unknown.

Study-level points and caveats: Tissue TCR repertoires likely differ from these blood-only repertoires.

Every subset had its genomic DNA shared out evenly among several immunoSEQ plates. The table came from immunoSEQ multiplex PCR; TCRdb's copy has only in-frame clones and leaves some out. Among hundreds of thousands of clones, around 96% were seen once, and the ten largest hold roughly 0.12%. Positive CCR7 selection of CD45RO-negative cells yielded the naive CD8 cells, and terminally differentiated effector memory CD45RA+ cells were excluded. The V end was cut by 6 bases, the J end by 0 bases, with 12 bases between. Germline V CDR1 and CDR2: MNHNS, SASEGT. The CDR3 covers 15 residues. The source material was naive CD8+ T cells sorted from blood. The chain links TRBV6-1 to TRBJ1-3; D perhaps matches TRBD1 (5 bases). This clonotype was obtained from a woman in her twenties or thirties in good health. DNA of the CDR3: TGTGCCAGCAGAACGACAGTGGGCTCTGGAAACACCATATATTTT. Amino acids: CASRTTVGSGNTIYF.